The next 8 T cell receptor beta chains were all read from a single sample in a study of blood T cell repertoires in COVID-19. Libraries were prepared by immunoSEQ multiplex PCR; TCRdb keeps only in-frame clonotypes and omits some of them. The data show about 400,000 clones, 70% to 90% seen once. Sequenced input: PBMCs or T cells enriched from blood (not recorded which). These receptors all stem from a woman in her thirties with acute COVID-19.

This chain links TRBV10-3 with TRBJ2-1, with 8 bases lining up with TRBD2. The germline gives CDR1 ENHRY, CDR2 SYGVKD. This CDR3 contains 12 residues. Trimming took 11 bases from V and 7 from J; bases not matched to a gene: 7. The CDR3 loop is CALSGEGNEQFF. The CDR3 nucleotides read TGTGCCCTTAGCGGGGAGGGGAATGAGCAGTTCTTC.

The rearrangement uses TRBV13 and TRBJ2-2, with 7 bases matching TRBD2. Trimming at V came to 0 bases and at J to 7 bases, leaving 14 bases not matched to a gene. Germline V CDR1 and CDR2: PRHDT, FYEKMQ (reference sequence). This CDR3 is 18 amino acids long. CDR3 sequence reads: CASSLGGVGLGRDGELFF. In DNA form, the CDR3 reads TGTGCCAGCAGCTTAGGCGGAGTAGGACTAGGTCGGGACGGGGAGCTGTTTTTT.

The chain joins TRBV6-1 to TRBJ2-1; TRBD2 matches 11 bases. CDR1 is MNHNS, CDR2 SASEGT, per germline. This CDR3 spans 16 amino acids. Trimming at V came to 3 bases and at J to 4 bases, leaving 5 bases not matched to a gene. CDR3 nucleotides: TGTGCCAGCAGTGACCCTAGCGGGGGGCGGTACAATGAGCAGTTCTTC. It specifies CASSDPSGGRYNEQFF.

The chain employs TRBV11-2 and TRBJ1-2, with D hard to call. V was shortened by 2 bases and J by 8 bases, with 12 bases between the two germline ends. CDR1 and CDR2 from the germline V gene are SGHAT and FQNNGV. This CDR3 comprises 13 residues. CDR3 protein: CASSLRSGGGYTF. CDR3 nucleotides: TGTGCCAGCAGCTTACGTTCGGGTGGCGGCTACACCTTC.

The chain uses TRBV19 and TRBJ1-2; D remains unclear. Trimming removed 10 bases from V and 10 bases from J, with 28 bases in between. The germline gives CDR1 LNHDA, CDR2 SQIVND (reference sequence). The CDR3 loop spans 15 amino acids. This CDR3 reads CATPRPNKDLLVYTF. The CDR3 DNA reads as TGTGCCACCCCGAGGCCAAATAAAGACCTCCTGGTCTACACCTTC. Variable domain in full (rest from reference TRBV19 and TRBJ1-2): DGGITQSPKYLFRKEGQNVTLSCEQNLNHDAMYWYRQDPGQGLRLIYYSQIVNDFQKGDIAEGYSVSREKKESFPLTVTSAQKNPTAFYLCATPRPNKDLLVYTFGSGTRLTVV.

The gene calls are TRBV6-5 and TRBJ2-5, with TRBD1 identical over 7 bases. Per the germline V gene, CDR1 is MNHEY and CDR2 is SVGAGI. The CDR3 loop spans 15 amino acids. V was pared by 4 bases and J by 5 bases, with 10 bases of the junction left unmatched. The CDR3: CASSFEGAGWETQYF. Here the CDR3 DNA reads TGTGCCAGCAGTTTTGAGGGGGCGGGTTGGGAGACCCAGTACTTC.

CDR3 in amino acids: CASRLTGNQPQHF. CDR3 bases: TGTGCCAGCAGGCTGACAGGGAATCAGCCCCAGCATTTT. J is TRBJ1-5 and V is TRBV6-5, with 7 bases that match TRBD1. Trimming cost V 6 bases and J 4 bases; bases outside gene matches: 3. Germline V CDR1 and CDR2: MNHEY, SVGAGI. The CDR3 covers 13 residues.

This clone was detected only a few times. This chain links TRBV5-8 with TRBJ2-1, with 11 bases that match TRBD2. From germline, CDR1 is SGHTS and CDR2 YDEGEE. V trimming: 4 bases; J trimming: 4 bases; junction bases outside the gene matches: 4. The CDR3 loop spans 15 amino acids. Here the CDR3 reads CASSQGLAVYNEQFF. DNA of the CDR3: TGTGCCAGCAGCCAGGGACTAGCGGTGTACAATGAGCAGTTCTTC.